These 20 T cell receptor beta chains were all obtained from the same sample, sequenced in a study of blood T cell repertoires in COVID-19. TCRdb's copy holds only in-frame clones and misses some; the assay was immunoSEQ multiplex PCR. Among 150,000 or so clones listed, 70% to 85% were seen once. The specimen sequenced was peripheral blood. The receptors shown here come from a man in his 60s with COVID-19, enrolled during active disease.

V is TRBV6-6 and J is TRBJ1-1; TRBD1 aligns across 9 bases. Germline CDR1 reads MNHNY; CDR2 reads SVGAGI (reference sequence). Trimming cost V 7 bases and J 5 bases; bases outside gene matches: 11. The CDR3 extends over 15 amino acids. This CDR3 reads CASTLTGQGQTEAFF. CDR3 coding DNA: TGTGCCAGCACCCTGACGGGACAGGGACAAACTGAAGCTTTCTTT.

This clone was counted a single time. The chain uses TRBV28 and TRBJ1-5, with 12 positions matching TRBD1. V dropped 11 bases and J dropped 8; count of bases not matched to a gene: 13. Germline CDR1 and CDR2: MDHEN and SYDVKM. This CDR3 is 15 amino acids long. The CDR3 protein is CAATGTGGQNKPQHF. The CDR3 DNA follows: TGTGCCGCTACCGGGACAGGGGGCCAAAATAAGCCCCAGCATTTT.

The rearrangement uses TRBV10-3 and TRBJ2-7; D possibly corresponds to TRBD2 (6 bases). In germline, CDR1 is ENHRY, CDR2 SYGVKD. The V end lost 6 bases, the J end lost 3 bases, and 15 bases lay between the germline ends. This CDR3 spans 14 amino acids. CDR3: CAIRTGEVVYEQYF. CDR3 sequence (DNA): TGTGCCATCAGGACGGGAGAGGTGGTCTACGAGCAGTACTTC.

The chain joins TRBV10-2 to TRBJ2-7; D may be TRBD1 (6 bases). The length of the CDR3 is 15 residues. V was trimmed by 5 bases and J by 1 base, leaving 15 bases between them. CDR1 WSHSY and CDR2 SAAADI come from the germline V gene. This CDR3 is CASSNPGARSYEQYF. The CDR3 bases are TGCGCCAGCAGTAACCCAGGGGCGCGATCCTACGAGCAGTACTTC.

V usage is TRBV15 and J usage is TRBJ2-3, with 10 positions matching TRBD1. Trimming removed 7 bases from V and 1 base from J; junction bases left unmatched: 5. This CDR3 is built from 15 residues. CDR1 is LNHNV, CDR2 YYDKDF, per germline (reference sequence). CDR3 sequence: CATIPDRGRTDTQYF. The CDR3, as DNA: TGTGCCACCATCCCAGACAGGGGGCGCACAGATACGCAGTATTTT.

This clone occurred a few times. The chain joins TRBV28 to TRBJ1-1, with 7 bases identical to TRBD1. Germline loops: CDR1 MDHEN, CDR2 SYDVKM. CDR3 length equals 17 residues. V trimming: 7 bases; J trimming: 0 bases; junction bases outside the gene matches: 14. The CDR3 protein is CASTPTGGTVMNTEAFF. For the CDR3, the DNA is TGTGCCAGCACCCCTACCGGAGGGACAGTCATGAACACTGAAGCTTTCTTT.

The CDR3 spells CASSATTSNYGYTF. The CDR3 DNA is TGTGCCAGCAGTGCGACGACTTCTAACTATGGCTACACCTTC. The rearrangement joins TRBV2 to TRBJ1-2; no clear D. Germline CDR1 is SNHLY and CDR2 is FYNNEI. The CDR3 spans 14 residues. V was clipped by 4 bases and J by 0 bases, with 9 bases between them.

V is TRBV12-3 or TRBV12-4 and J is TRBJ1-1, with no clear D. Trimming pared 6 bases from V and 2 bases from J, leaving 7 bases between. CDR3 size: 12 residues. For the CDR3, the DNA is TGTGCCAGCAGCCCTTATAACACTGAAGCTTTCTTT. As protein: CASSPYNTEAFF.

The rearrangement joins TRBV7-6 to TRBJ2-5; 8 nucleotides agree with TRBD1. The V gene end was trimmed by 5 bases and the J gene end by 5 bases; junction bases not matched to a gene: 10. The germline CDR1 and CDR2 sequences are SGHVS and FNYEAQ. This CDR3 spans 15 amino acids. CDR3: CASSGTGYQGETQYF. CDR3 coding DNA: TGTGCCAGCAGCGGGACAGGTTACCAGGGGGAGACCCAGTACTTC.

This chain joins TRBV7-2 and TRBJ2-7; 10 bases line up with TRBD1. This CDR3 has 15 residues. CDR1 and CDR2 (germline): SGHTA, FQGNSA. J was trimmed by 4 bases and V by 3 bases; bases with no gene match: 6. CDR3 residues: CASSFGQGVGYEQYF. The CDR3, as DNA: TGTGCCAGCAGCTTTGGACAGGGGGTCGGTTACGAGCAGTACTTC.

V usage is TRBV12-3 or TRBV12-4 and J usage is TRBJ2-5, with D perhaps TRBD1 (6 bases). The CDR3 covers 13 residues. Trimming removed 3 bases at V and 5 bases at J, with 10 bases between. This chain's CDR3 is CASSFRGSETQYF. The CDR3 DNA sequence: TGTGCCAGCAGTTTCAGGGGATCGGAGACCCAGTACTTC.

V and J are TRBV7-8 and TRBJ2-5; 10 bases match TRBD2. Germline V CDR1 and CDR2: SGHVS, FQNEAQ. CDR3 size: 15 residues. V gave up 2 bases and J gave up 4 bases; unmatched junction bases: 4. The CDR3, as DNA: TGTGCCAGCAGCTTACCGGGACTAGCGATAGAGACCCAGTACTTC. This sequence encodes CASSLPGLAIETQYF.

The CDR3 DNA follows: TGTGCCAGCAGTTACCCCTCAGGGAATGGCTACACCTTC. Translating it yields CASSYPSGNGYTF. The genes are TRBV6-6 and TRBJ1-2, with a tentative D call TRBD1 (5 bases). CDR1 MNHNY and CDR2 SVGAGI come from the germline V gene (reference sequence). CDR3 length: 13 residues. Trimming left V 2 bases short and J 6 bases short, with 10 bases between.

The sample holds a few counts of this clone. The chain combines TRBV28 with TRBJ1-6, with a tentative D call TRBD1 (5 bases). Germline CDR1 is MDHEN and CDR2 is SYDVKM. The germline V and J ends were trimmed by 2 bases and 9 bases, with 14 bases remaining between them. The CDR3 spans 15 residues. The CDR3, as DNA: TGTGCCAGCAGTTTAAATCCAGGGTATCGTTCACCCCTCCACTTT. As protein: CASSLNPGYRSPLHF.

This chain links TRBV24-1 with TRBJ2-3; maybe TRBD1 (6 bases). Germline-derived CDR1 and CDR2 are KGHDR and SFDVKD. V lost 4 bases to trimming and J lost 2 bases, with 12 bases between them. The CDR3 sequence is 15 residues long. DNA for the CDR3: TGTGCCACCAGTGACCCCGGACAGACCACAGATACGCAGTATTTT. This sequence encodes CATSDPGQTTDTQYF.

V gene TRBV18 combines with J gene TRBJ1-2, with a tentative D call TRBD1 (5 bases). V was cut by 2 bases and J by 4 bases, with 11 bases left in between. In germline, CDR1 is KGHSH, CDR2 LQKENI. The CDR3 has 14 residues. In nucleotides, the CDR3 is TGTGCCAGCTCACCATCACCCGGGGGCTATGGCTACACCTTC. Protein sequence: CASSPSPGGYGYTF.

The gene calls are TRBV6-2 or TRBV6-3 and TRBJ1-6; D unclear. V lost 5 bases, J lost 2 bases, and 13 bases lay in between. From germline, CDR1 is MNHEY and CDR2 SVGEGT. The CDR3 contains 16 residues. CDR3 nucleotide sequence: TGTGCCAGCAGTCCAGAGACCGGAGCCTATAATTCACCCCTCCACTTT. Its translation is CASSPETGAYNSPLHF.

This clone was picked up a small number of times. CDR3 nucleotides: TGTGCCAGCAGTCCGCGACAGGGGCCCAATCAGCCCCAGCATTTT. It specifies CASSPRQGPNQPQHF. V gene TRBV28 combines with J gene TRBJ1-5, with 8 nucleotides matching TRBD1. The CDR3 loop spans 15 amino acids. Per the germline V gene, CDR1 is MDHEN and CDR2 is SYDVKM. With V trimmed by 5 bases and J by 3 bases, 6 bases remained unmatched.

The chain recombines TRBV18 with TRBJ1-2; D is possibly TRBD1 (5 bases). V was shortened by 4 bases and J by 2 bases, with 11 bases between the two germline ends. Germline V CDR1 and CDR2: KGHSH, LQKENI. The CDR3 contains 14 residues. The CDR3 nucleotides are TGTGCCAGCTCACAGACACGACAGAACTATGGCTACACCTTC. Protein sequence: CASSQTRQNYGYTF.

The rearrangement uses TRBV19 and TRBJ1-1; the D gene is possibly TRBD1 (5 bases). From germline, CDR1 is LNHDA and CDR2 SQIVND (reference sequence). This CDR3 comprises 16 residues. V lost 2 bases, J lost 0 bases, and 13 bases lay in between. CDR3: CASSIMGRGMNTEAFF. The CDR3 nucleotides are TGTGCCAGTAGTATAATGGGGCGGGGTATGAACACTGAAGCTTTCTTT.